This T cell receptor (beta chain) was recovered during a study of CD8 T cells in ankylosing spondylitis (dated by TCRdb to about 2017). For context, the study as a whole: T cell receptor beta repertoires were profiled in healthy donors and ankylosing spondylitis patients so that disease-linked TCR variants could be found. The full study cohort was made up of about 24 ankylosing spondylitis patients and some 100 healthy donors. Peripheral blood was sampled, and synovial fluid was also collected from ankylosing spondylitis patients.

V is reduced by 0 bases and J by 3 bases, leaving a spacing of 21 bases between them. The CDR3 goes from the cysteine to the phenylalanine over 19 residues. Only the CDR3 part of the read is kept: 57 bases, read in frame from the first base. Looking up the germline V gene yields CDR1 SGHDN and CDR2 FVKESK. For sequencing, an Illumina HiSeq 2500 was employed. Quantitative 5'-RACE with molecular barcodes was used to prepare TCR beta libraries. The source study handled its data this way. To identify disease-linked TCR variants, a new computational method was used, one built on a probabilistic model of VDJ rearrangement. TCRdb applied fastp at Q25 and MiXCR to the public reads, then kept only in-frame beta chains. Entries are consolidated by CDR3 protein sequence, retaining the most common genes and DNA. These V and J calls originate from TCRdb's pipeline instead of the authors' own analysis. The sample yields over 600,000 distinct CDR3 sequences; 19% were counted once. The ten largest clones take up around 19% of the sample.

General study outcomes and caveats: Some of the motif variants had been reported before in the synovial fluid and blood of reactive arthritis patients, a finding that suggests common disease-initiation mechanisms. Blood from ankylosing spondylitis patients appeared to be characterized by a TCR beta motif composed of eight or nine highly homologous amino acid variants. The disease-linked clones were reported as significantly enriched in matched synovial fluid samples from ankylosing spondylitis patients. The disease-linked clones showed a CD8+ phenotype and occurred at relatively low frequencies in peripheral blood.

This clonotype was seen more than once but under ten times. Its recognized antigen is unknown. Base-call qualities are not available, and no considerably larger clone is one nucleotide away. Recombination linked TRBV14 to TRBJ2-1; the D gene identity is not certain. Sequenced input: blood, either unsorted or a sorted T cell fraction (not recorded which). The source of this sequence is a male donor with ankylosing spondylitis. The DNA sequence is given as TGTGCCAGCAGCCAAGACCGGGCCCTCCCGACCAATTACTACAATGAGCAGTTCTTC. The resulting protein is CASSQDRALPTNYYNEQFF.